Listed below are T cell receptor beta chains from one sample, sequenced in a study of cytomegalovirus exposure and HLA in healthy donors. The protocol was immunoSEQ multiplex PCR, while the TCRdb copy is restricted to in-frame clones and leaves out a portion. Among 150,000 to 200,000 clones listed, 80% to 85% were seen once. Source material: PBMCs. The receptor source for this set is a man in his forties or fifties in good health and CMV-seropositive. The CDR3 runs from the conserved cysteine through the conserved F or W. The D gene is left open where the match is weak. Only part of the rows carry a size: once, few, many, or a class if the clone is expanded.

TRBJ2-7,-,TRBV15,-,TGTGCCACCAGCCGAACCGGGACACCCTACGAGCAGTACTTC,CATSRTGTPYEQYF
TRBJ1-3,TRBD1,TRBV9,once,TGTGCCAGCAGCACCCCCCGGGACAGGGGTGGAAACACCATATATTTT,CASSTPRDRGGNTIYF
TRBJ2-3,-,TRBV9,-,TGTGCCAGCAGCGTAGCGGTCGTTAGCACAGATACGCAGTATTTT,CASSVAVVSTDTQYF
TRBJ2-5,TRBD2,TRBV5-1,-,TGCGCCAGCAGCTTGGGGCCTAGCGGAAACCAAGAGACCCAGTACTTC,CASSLGPSGNQETQYF
TRBJ2-3,TRBD2,TRBV10-1,-,TGCGCCAGTAGCGGGAGGGACACAGATACGCAGTATTTT,CASSGRDTDTQYF
TRBJ2-2,-,TRBV7-7,-,TGTGCTAGCAGCTTAGGGGCTGGCACCGGGGAGCTGTTTTTT,CASSLGAGTGELFF
TRBJ2-3,-,TRBV7-2,-,TGTGCCAGCAGCTTAGCGGTTAGCAGCACAGATACGCAGTATTTT,CASSLAVSSTDTQYF
TRBJ1-2,-,TRBV25-1,-,TGTGCCAGCAGTGAATGGATCAGGGGCGAAGACTATGGCTACACCTTC,CASSEWIRGEDYGYTF
TRBJ2-1,TRBD2,TRBV7-2,-,TGTGCCAGCAGCTTAACGGGACTAGCGGCTTCCTACAATGAGCAGTTCTTC,CASSLTGLAASYNEQFF
TRBJ2-5,-,TRBV9,-,TGTGCCAGCAGCCCGGGAGAGACCCAGTACTTC,CASSPGETQYF
TRBJ2-3,TRBD2,TRBV28,-,TGTGCCAGTAGAAATCCGGGACTAGCGGCAGATACGCAGTATTTT,CASRNPGLAADTQYF
TRBJ1-5,-,TRBV6-6,-,TGTGCCAGCACCGAGGGGCCCAAGAGGGGGATGGAGCCCCAGCATTTT,CASTEGPKRGMEPQHF
TRBJ2-5,TRBD1,TRBV7-3,-,TGTGCCAGCAGCTTAAGTTTCCAGACAGGGGGAGAGACCCAGTACTTC,CASSLSFQTGGETQYF
TRBJ2-1,TRBD2,TRBV7-9,-,TGTGCCAGCAGCTTAAGACTAGCGGGAAGCAATGAGCAGTTCTTC,CASSLRLAGSNEQFF
TRBJ1-4,TRBD1,TRBV18,-,TGTGCCAGCTCGAAACAGGGGGCATCTAATGAAAAACTGTTTTTT,CASSKQGASNEKLFF
TRBJ2-7,-,TRBV11-2,-,TGTGCCAGCAGCTTAGATTCCACTAGCCGAACGTTCTACGAGCAGTACTTC,CASSLDSTSRTFYEQYF
TRBJ2-3,TRBD1,TRBV18,-,TGTGCCAGCTCACGGCAGGGGGCGAACACAGATACGCAGTATTTT,CASSRQGANTDTQYF
TRBJ2-5,-,TRBV25-1,-,TGTGCCAGCAGCCCAGGATCCCAAGAGACCCAGTACTTC,CASSPGSQETQYF